This T cell receptor (beta chain) was sequenced for a study of T cell changes during pregnancy in multiple sclerosis. Repertoires were generated with immunoSEQ multiplex PCR, while TCRdb's copy carries only in-frame clones and drops some. The table shows around 30,000 clones, with approximately 90% occurring only once. CDR3 length: 14 amino acids. Germline CDR1 reads MNHEY; CDR2 reads SMNVEV (reference sequence). V was clipped by 6 bases and J by 3 bases; unmatched bases: 8. Sequences were derived from CD8+ T cells from peripheral blood mononuclear cells, sampled in the third trimester of pregnancy. The chain recombines TRBV27 with TRBJ2-7; 7 bases line up with TRBD2. The source of this sequence is a female donor with multiple sclerosis, enrolled in a pregnancy study. The CDR3 nucleotides read TGTGCCAGCAGCTTGGGAGGGAGAGTCTACGAGCAGTACTTC. It specifies CASSLGGRVYEQYF.